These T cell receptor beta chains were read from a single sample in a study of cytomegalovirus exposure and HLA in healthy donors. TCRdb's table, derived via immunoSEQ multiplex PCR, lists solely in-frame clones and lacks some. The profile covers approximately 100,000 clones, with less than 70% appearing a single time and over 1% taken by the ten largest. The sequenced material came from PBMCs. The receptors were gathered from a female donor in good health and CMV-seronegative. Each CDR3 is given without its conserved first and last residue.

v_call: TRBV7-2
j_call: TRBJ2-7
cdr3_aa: ASSLRQGAYEQY

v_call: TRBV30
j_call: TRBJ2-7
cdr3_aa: AWSQGQGGDEQY

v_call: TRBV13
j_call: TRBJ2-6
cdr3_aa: ASSLKQGAGANVLT

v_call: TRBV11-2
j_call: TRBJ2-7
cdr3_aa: ASSPGTAYEQY

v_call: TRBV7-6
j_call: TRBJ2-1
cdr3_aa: ASTRTGGDYNEQF

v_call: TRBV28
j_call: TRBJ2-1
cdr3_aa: ASSLSGLSILSSYNEQF

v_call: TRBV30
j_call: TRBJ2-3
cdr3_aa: AWNGAGTDTQY

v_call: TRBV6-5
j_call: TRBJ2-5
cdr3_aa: ASRSGGETQY

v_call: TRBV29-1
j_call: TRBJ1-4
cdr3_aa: SALDRGGEKLF

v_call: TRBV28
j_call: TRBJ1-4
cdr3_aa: ASSSKTPRGEKLF

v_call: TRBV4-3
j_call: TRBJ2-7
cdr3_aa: ASSQDMGGEAGEQY

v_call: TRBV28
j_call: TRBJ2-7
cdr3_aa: ASSSRPGDGSYEQY

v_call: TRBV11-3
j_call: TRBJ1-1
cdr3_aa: ASSSDTEAF

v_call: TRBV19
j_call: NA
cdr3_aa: ASSVAWGGYEQY

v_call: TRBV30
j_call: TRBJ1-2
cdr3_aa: AWSPRGGRYGYT

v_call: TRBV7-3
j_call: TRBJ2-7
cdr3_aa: ASSLTGQGEQY

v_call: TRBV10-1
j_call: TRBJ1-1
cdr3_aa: ASSESRGQTEAF

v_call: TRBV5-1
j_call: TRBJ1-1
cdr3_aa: ASSLWDTNTEAF

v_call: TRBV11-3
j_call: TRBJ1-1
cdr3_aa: ASSLGQENTEAF

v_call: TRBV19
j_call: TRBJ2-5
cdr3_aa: ASSPAGGMETQY

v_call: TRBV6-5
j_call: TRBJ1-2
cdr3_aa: ASGGELVYGYT

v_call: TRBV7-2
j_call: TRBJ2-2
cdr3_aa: ASSDRDRATGELF

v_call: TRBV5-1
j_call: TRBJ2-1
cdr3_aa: ASSVTGTGYNEQF

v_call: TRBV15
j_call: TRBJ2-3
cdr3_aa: ATSREPTSPDTQY

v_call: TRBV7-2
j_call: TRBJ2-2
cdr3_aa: ASTSRVLNTGELF

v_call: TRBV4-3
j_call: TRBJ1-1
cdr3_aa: ASSPPGGAEAF

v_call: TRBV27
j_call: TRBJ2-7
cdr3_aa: AYGQGEQY

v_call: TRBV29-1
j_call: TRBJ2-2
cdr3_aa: SVAGGGASGELF

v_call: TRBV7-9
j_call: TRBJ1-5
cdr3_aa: ASSLTQTGAHQPQH

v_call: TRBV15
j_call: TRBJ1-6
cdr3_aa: ATSGSSYNSPLH

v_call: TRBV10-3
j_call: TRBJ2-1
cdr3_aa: AISVGDSSQGYEQF

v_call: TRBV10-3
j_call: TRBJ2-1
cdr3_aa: AISEMNRGYEQF

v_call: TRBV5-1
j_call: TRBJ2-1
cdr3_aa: ASGPTGAYNEQF

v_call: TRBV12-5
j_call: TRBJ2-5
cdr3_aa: ASEGTSQETQY

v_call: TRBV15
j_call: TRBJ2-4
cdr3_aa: ATSGPTGGYIQY

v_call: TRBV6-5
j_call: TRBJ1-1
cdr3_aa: ASSPGNTEAF

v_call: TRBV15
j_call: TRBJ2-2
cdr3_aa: ATSRDRGANTGELF

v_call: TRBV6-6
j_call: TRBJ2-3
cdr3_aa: ASRRGPERDTQY

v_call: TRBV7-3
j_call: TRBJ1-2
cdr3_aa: ASSLSPSGDGYT

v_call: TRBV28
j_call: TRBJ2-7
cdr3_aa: ASSALDRNSYEQY

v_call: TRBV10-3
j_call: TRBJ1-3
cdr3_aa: AITDRDSKGNTIY